The 14 T cell receptor beta chains below all came from one sample that was sequenced in a study of beta chain features in type 1 diabetes (dated 2018 in TCRdb). The receptor library was made with the immunoSEQ multiplex PCR assay. The entire isolated RNA was reverse transcribed using the High Capacity cDNA Reverse Transcription Kit, and thus expressed TCRB transcripts were sequenced. The clones in this table, taken by TCRdb from immuneACCESS, are in-frame only. Not every clone is retained; where verified, under half of the shortfall comes from an unresolved V gene, and the cause of the rest is unknown. Across this sample there are 40,000 or so clones, with roughly 49% seen only once. The top ten clonotypes cover approximately 2.1% of the sample. The sample taken for sequencing was Tregs from blood. The cell subset or site label of this sample denotes: regulatory CD4+ T cells. The receptors originated from a woman aged 18-30 years in good health.

The V and J genes are TRBV4-2 and TRBJ2-5, with 7 positions matching TRBD1. Germline V gene sequence: CDR1 LGHNA, CDR2 YNFKEQ. Losses at the gene ends were 5 bases for V and 2 bases for J; bases not matched to a gene: 5. The CDR3 loop spans 14 amino acids. The CDR3 sequence is CASSNPGQQETQYF. In DNA form, the CDR3 reads TGTGCCAGCAGCAATCCGGGACAGCAAGAGACCCAGTACTTC.

The V gene is TRBV28, the J gene TRBJ1-2; 8 bases agree with TRBD1. This CDR3 is built from 17 residues. Per the germline V gene, CDR1 is MDHEN and CDR2 is SYDVKM. With 4 bases clipped from V and 5 bases from J, the junction kept 15 bases outside the gene matches. This chain's CDR3 is CASSSPATTGARYGYTF. The DNA for the CDR3 is TGTGCCAGCAGTTCCCCAGCGACGACAGGGGCGAGATATGGCTACACCTTC.

The V gene is TRBV5-4, the J gene TRBJ2-7; 7 bases map to TRBD1. Trimming cost V 4 bases and J 4 bases; bases outside gene matches: 11. Per the germline V gene, CDR1 is SGHNT and CDR2 is YYREEE (reference sequence). CDR3 length: 15 amino acids. The CDR3 sequence is CASSGTGTARYEQYF. CDR3 nucleotide sequence: TGTGCCAGCAGCGGGACCGGGACAGCAAGGTACGAGCAGTACTTC.

This clone was found a few times. The chain joins TRBV28 to TRBJ2-7; 11 nucleotides agree with TRBD2. The germline V gene has CDR1 MDHEN and CDR2 SYDVKM. The ends lost 5 bases at V and 4 bases at J; junction bases unmatched: 10. The CDR3 runs to 16 residues. The CDR3 region has the DNA TGTGCCAGCAGTGACGGACTAGCGGGCCTACATTACGAGCAGTACTTC. Translating it yields CASSDGLAGLHYEQYF.

By share, this clone ranks as medium-sized. CDR3 nucleotide sequence: TGCGCCAGCAGCACAACACGACAGGGGCTGTGGGATACGCAGTATTTT. Its protein product is CASSTTRQGLWDTQYF. The gene calls are TRBV4-3 and TRBJ2-3; 8 bases are shared with TRBD1. The junction had 13 bases not matched to a gene; V was cut back by 5 bases and J by 6 bases. The CDR3 has 16 residues. Germline V CDR1 and CDR2: LGHNA, YSLEER.

The chain joins TRBV7-3 to TRBJ2-1, with 13 bases aligning to TRBD2. V lost 4 bases, J lost 4 bases, and 4 bases stayed unmatched. Per the germline V gene, CDR1 is SGHTA and CDR2 is FQGTGA. CDR3 length equals 16 residues. The CDR3 region is CASSSGTSGKYNEQFF. The CDR3 DNA reads as TGTGCCAGCAGCTCCGGGACTAGCGGGAAGTACAATGAGCAGTTCTTC.

This clone was seen more than once but under ten times. V is TRBV10-3 and J is TRBJ2-7, with D tentatively TRBD2 (5 bases). Germline CDR1 ENHRY, CDR2 SYGVKD. CDR3 size: 11 residues. The CDR3 reads CAVLRGYEQYF. CDR3 DNA: TGTGCTGTTCTACGGGGCTACGAGCAGTACTTC.

CDR3 residues: CASSWIQGDEQYF. The CDR3 DNA is TGTGCCAGCAGTTGGATACAGGGTGACGAGCAGTACTTC. The chain recombines TRBV28 with TRBJ2-7; D perhaps matches TRBD1 (6 bases). The germline CDR1 and CDR2 sequences are MDHEN and SYDVKM. Trimming took 4 bases from V and 5 from J, leaving 12 bases between them. CDR3 size: 13 residues.

This clone was observed a single time. V is TRBV5-6 and J is TRBJ2-2, with 7 bases fitting TRBD1. The CDR3 is made up of 15 amino acids. V dropped 6 bases and J dropped 4; count of bases not matched to a gene: 9. Per the germline V gene, CDR1 is SGHDT and CDR2 is YYEEEE. CDR3 protein: CASNLGGRSTGELFF. The CDR3 nucleotides read TGTGCCAGCAACCTAGGGGGCAGGAGCACCGGGGAGCTGTTTTTT.

J is TRBJ1-4 and V is TRBV29-1; 8 bases map to TRBD1. Unmatched junction bases numbered 9, after V lost 7 bases and J lost 8 bases. Germline V CDR1 and CDR2: SQVTM, ANQGSEA. This CDR3 has 13 amino acids. CDR3 in DNA: TGCAGCGGTCGACAGGGGAAGGGGGAAAAACTGTTTTTT. The encoded protein is CSGRQGKGEKLFF.

This rearrangement joins TRBV9 to TRBJ2-5, with D unresolved. Trimming took 0 bases from V and 2 from J, leaving 11 bases between them. Germline lookup yields CDR1 SGDLS and CDR2 YYNGEE. This CDR3 contains 15 residues. CDR3 DNA: TGTGCCAGCAGCGTAGTCCGCGCCGGGCAAGAGACCCAGTACTTC. Encoded protein: CASSVVRAGQETQYF.

This chain connects TRBV28 to TRBJ2-7; TRBD2 is a possible D gene (6 bases). The germline CDR1 and CDR2 sequences are MDHEN and SYDVKM. Trimming removed 3 bases at V and 0 bases at J, with 12 bases between. The CDR3 is made up of 15 amino acids. The CDR3 nucleotides read TGTGCCAGCAGTTTTTCAGGGAGGAGCTCCTACGAGCAGTACTTC. It encodes CASSFSGRSSYEQYF.

This chain uses TRBV30 with TRBJ1-5; no firm D call. The CDR3 is 11 amino acids. Trimming cost V 8 bases and J 7 bases, with 12 bases left between them. CDR1 is GTSNPN and CDR2 is SVGIG in the germline V gene (reference sequence). CDR3 sequence reads: CAHGVGQPQHF. DNA for the CDR3: TGTGCCCACGGGGTTGGGCAGCCCCAGCATTTT.

The chain uses TRBV7-2 and TRBJ2-5, with TRBD1 identical over 7 bases. The CDR3 totals 17 residues. The J segment lost 4 bases and the V segment lost 4 bases, leaving 15 bases of the junction unmatched. Germline CDR1 reads SGHTA; CDR2 reads FQGNSA. CDR3 amino acids: CASSSIPKYRGRETQYF. The CDR3 bases are TGTGCCAGCAGCTCGATCCCAAAATACAGGGGTAGAGAGACCCAGTACTTC.